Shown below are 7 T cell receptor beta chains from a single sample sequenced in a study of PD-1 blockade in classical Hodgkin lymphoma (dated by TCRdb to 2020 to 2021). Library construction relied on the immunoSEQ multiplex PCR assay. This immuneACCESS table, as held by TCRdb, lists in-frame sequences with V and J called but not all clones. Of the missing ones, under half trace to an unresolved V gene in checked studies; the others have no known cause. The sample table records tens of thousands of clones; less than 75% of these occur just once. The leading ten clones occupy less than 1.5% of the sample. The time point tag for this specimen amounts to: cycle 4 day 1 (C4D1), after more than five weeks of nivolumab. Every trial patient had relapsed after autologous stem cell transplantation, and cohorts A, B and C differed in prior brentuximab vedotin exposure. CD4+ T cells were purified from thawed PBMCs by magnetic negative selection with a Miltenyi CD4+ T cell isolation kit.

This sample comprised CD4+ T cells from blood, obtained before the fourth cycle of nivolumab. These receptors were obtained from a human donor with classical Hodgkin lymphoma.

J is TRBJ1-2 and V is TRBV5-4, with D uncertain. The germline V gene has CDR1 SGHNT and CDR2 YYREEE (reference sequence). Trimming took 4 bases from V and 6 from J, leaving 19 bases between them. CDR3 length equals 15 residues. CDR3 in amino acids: CASSPRMSASNGYTF. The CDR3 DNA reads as TGTGCCAGCAGCCCCAGGATGAGTGCGAGCAATGGCTACACCTTC.

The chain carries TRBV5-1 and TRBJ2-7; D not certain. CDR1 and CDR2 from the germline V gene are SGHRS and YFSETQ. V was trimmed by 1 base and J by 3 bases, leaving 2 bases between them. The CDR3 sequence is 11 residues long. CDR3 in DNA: TGCGCCAGCAGCTTGTACTACGAGCAGTACTTC. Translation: CASSLYYEQYF.

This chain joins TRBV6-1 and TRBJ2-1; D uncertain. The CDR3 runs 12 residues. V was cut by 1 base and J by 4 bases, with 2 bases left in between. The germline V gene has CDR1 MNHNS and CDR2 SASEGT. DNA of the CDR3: TGTGCCAGCAGTGAAGTGTACAATGAGCAGTTCTTC. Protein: CASSEVYNEQFF.

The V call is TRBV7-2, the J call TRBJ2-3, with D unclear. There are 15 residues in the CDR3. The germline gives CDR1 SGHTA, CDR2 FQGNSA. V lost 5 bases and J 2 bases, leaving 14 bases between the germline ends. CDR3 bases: TGTGCCAGCAGCCCATCCGGGCCCAACACAGATACGCAGTATTTT. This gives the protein CASSPSGPNTDTQYF.

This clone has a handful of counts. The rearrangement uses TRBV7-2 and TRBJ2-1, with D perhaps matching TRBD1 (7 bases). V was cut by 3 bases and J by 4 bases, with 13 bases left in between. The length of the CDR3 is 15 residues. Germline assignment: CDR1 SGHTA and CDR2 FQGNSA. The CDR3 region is CASSFRQGGYNEQFF. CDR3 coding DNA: TGTGCCAGCAGCTTTCGGCAGGGGGGATACAATGAGCAGTTCTTC.

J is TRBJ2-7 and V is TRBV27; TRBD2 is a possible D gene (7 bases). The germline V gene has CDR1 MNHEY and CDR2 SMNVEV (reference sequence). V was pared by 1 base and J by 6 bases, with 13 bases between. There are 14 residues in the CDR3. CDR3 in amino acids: CASSLWGGKGEQYF. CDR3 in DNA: TGTGCCAGCAGTTTATGGGGGGGCAAGGGCGAGCAGTACTTC.

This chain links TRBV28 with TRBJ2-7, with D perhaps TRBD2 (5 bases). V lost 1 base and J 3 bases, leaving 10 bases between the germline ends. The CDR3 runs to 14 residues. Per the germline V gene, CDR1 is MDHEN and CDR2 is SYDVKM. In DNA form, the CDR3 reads TGTGCCAGCAGTTTATACCCTAGCTTCTACGAGCAGTACTTC. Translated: CASSLYPSFYEQYF. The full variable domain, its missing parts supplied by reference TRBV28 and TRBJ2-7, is DVKVTQSSRYLVKRTGEKVFLECVQDMDHENMFWYRQDPGLGLRLIYFSYDVKMKEKGDIPEGYSVSREKKERFSLILESASTNQTSMYLCASSLYPSFYEQYFGPGTRLTVT.